This entry lists 21 T cell receptor beta chains sequenced from one sample in a study of T-cell memory formation after mild COVID-19. In TCRdb, the 5' RACE reads were re-called with MiXCR into one record per CDR3 protein. The table shows some 120,000 distinct CDR3 sequences, with around 6.3% occurring only once. The sample consisted of PBMCs or a T cell subset sorted from them (not recorded which). The receptors originated from an adult woman who had mild COVID-19 (a few samples of this study predate the infection). Cell type and time point are not known.

The V call is TRBV7-3, the J call TRBJ2-1; D ambiguous. Germline CDR1 reads SGHTA; CDR2 reads FQGTGA. The length of the CDR3 is 16 residues. Trimming removed 0 bases from V and 8 bases from J, with 17 bases in between. CDR3 loop: CASSLTGPLGGDEQFF. The CDR3 region has the DNA TGTGCCAGCAGCTTAACTGGACCCCTAGGTGGTGATGAGCAGTTCTTC.

This clonotype has more than one count but fewer than ten. The V call is TRBV7-2, the J call TRBJ2-7; perhaps TRBD2 as D (5 bases). From germline, CDR1 is SGHTA and CDR2 FQGNSA. V lost 1 base to trimming and J lost 0 bases, with 13 bases between them. The CDR3 is made up of 16 amino acids. The CDR3 sequence: CASSLGSAGRSYEQYF. CDR3 sequence (DNA): TGTGCCAGCAGCTTAGGGTCCGCGGGCCGCTCCTACGAGCAGTACTTC.

The chain employs TRBV12-3 or TRBV12-4 and TRBJ2-2; TRBD1 might be the D (6 bases). Trimming left V 5 bases short and J 4 bases short, with 14 bases between. CDR3 size: 15 residues. Here the CDR3 DNA reads TGTGCCAGCAGTCATTCAGGGGCGAGCACCGGGGAGCTGTTTTTT. Translation gives CASSHSGASTGELFF.

Concerning this clonotype itself: Relative to the germline gene, one junction end is altered; a read error may explain this. The genes are TRBV12-3 or TRBV12-4 and TRBJ2-2; 9 bases align to TRBD1. The CDR3 has 15 residues. The CDR3: CASSNNRDRAEELIF. In nucleotides, the CDR3 is TGTGCCAGCAGTAATAACCGGGACAGGGCTGAGGAGCTGATTTTT.

This clonotype was counted only a few times. This chain links TRBV20-1 with TRBJ1-2; D is unclear. CDR1 and CDR2 (germline): DFQATT, SNEGSKA (reference sequence). The CDR3 totals 14 residues. The CDR3 sequence is CQIGVELRVYGYTF. The CDR3 DNA follows: TGCCAGATCGGGGTGGAATTGCGCGTCTATGGCTACACCTTC.

This clonotype was seen ten or more times. V is TRBV7-2 and J is TRBJ2-5, with TRBD2 matching 11 bases. The CDR3 runs to 17 residues. The junction had 13 bases not matched to a gene; V was cut back by 3 bases and J by 7 bases. From germline, CDR1 is SGHTA and CDR2 FQGNSA. The CDR3 DNA reads as TGTGCCAGCAGCTTCCAGAATAGCGGGAGGGCTTTCTCGACCCAGTACTTC. It encodes CASSFQNSGRAFSTQYF. The whole variable domain, remainder taken from reference TRBV7-2 and TRBJ2-5, is GAGVSQSPSNKVTEKGKDVELRCDPISGHTALYWYRQSLGQGLEFLIYFQGNSAPDKSGLPSDRFSAERTGGSVSTLTIQRTQQEDSAVYLCASSFQNSGRAFSTQYFGPGTRLLVL.

The rearrangement links TRBV4-1 to TRBJ2-1; D is unclear. The CDR3 has 14 residues. Trimming stripped 3 bases from V and 10 bases from J, with 16 bases between. Germline V CDR1 and CDR2: MGHRA, YSYEKL. CDR3 nucleotide sequence: TGCGCCAGCAGCCACCTCGGCGTTTCTGGAGAGCAGTTCTTC. Its translation: CASSHLGVSGEQFF.

The CDR3 protein is CASRVTSNTEAFF. The CDR3 coding sequence is TGTGCCAGCAGAGTCACATCTAACACTGAAGCTTTCTTT. V gene TRBV7-8 combines with J gene TRBJ1-1, with D unclear. The CDR3 totals 13 residues. The germline V gene has CDR1 SGHVS and CDR2 FQNEAQ. V dropped 6 bases and J dropped 2 bases, with 10 bases sitting between them.

The chain is built from TRBV6-2 or TRBV6-3 and TRBJ2-3; 11 bases match TRBD2. This CDR3 is 16 amino acids long. CDR1 and CDR2 (germline): MNHEY, SVGEGT. The ends lost 5 bases at V and 7 bases at J; junction bases unmatched: 11. In nucleotides, the CDR3 is TGTGCCAGCAGTCGAACACTAGCGGGAGAGGGACATACGCAGTATTTT. It yields the protein CASSRTLAGEGHTQYF.

This clonotype has a count of ten or more. CDR3 amino acids: CASSFSASGNQPQHF. Here the CDR3 DNA reads TGTGCCAGCAGCTTTAGTGCGTCGGGCAATCAGCCCCAGCATTTT. The gene calls are TRBV7-8 and TRBJ1-5; D ambiguous. V was pared by 3 bases and J by 2 bases, with 11 bases between. Germline V gene sequence: CDR1 SGHVS, CDR2 FQNEAQ. The CDR3 runs 15 residues.

This clonotype was seen more than once but under ten times. The J gene is TRBJ2-5, the V gene TRBV3-1; possibly TRBD1 or TRBD2 for D (5 bases each). Deletions cut 3 bases from V and 5 bases from J, with 16 bases between. Germline assignment: CDR1 LGHDT and CDR2 YNNKEL (reference sequence). The CDR3 has 15 residues. CDR3 sequence (DNA): TGTGCCAGCAGCCAGACGAGGGGATTCAGGGAGACCCAGTACTTC. Its protein product is CASSQTRGFRETQYF.

This clonotype was recorded many times. The chain carries TRBV7-8 and TRBJ1-1; 9 bases are shared with TRBD1. This CDR3 has 13 amino acids. V lost 5 bases to trimming and J lost 4 bases; unmatched junction nucleotides: 2. Germline CDR1 SGHVS, CDR2 FQNEAQ. The CDR3 DNA reads TGTGCCAGCAGCCTGACAGGGGGCACTGAAGCTTTCTTT. Translated, it gives CASSLTGGTEAFF.

This chain uses TRBV5-1 with TRBJ2-3, with TRBD2 identical over 9 bases. Germline loops: CDR1 SGHRS, CDR2 YFSETQ. The CDR3 has 14 amino acids. Trimming took 5 bases from V and 2 from J; bases not matched to a gene: 3. CDR3 in amino acids: CASRLAGSTDTQYF. DNA of the CDR3: TGCGCCAGCAGACTAGCGGGTTCCACAGATACGCAGTATTTT.

In DNA form, the CDR3 reads TGTGCCAGCAGCTTCCTATTAGGAAGCAGTGGGTACACCTTC. This codes for CASSFLLGSSGYTF. The J gene is TRBJ1-2, the V gene TRBV11-2; no clear D gene. This CDR3 is 14 amino acids long. Germline CDR1 is SGHAT and CDR2 is FQNNGV. V lost 3 bases and J lost 11, with 19 bases in between.

A few counts support this clonotype. V usage is TRBV20-1 and J usage is TRBJ2-3; possibly TRBD1 for D (5 bases). The length of the CDR3 is 13 residues. Trimming removed 3 bases from V and 3 bases from J, with 10 bases in between. Germline loops: CDR1 DFQATT, CDR2 SNEGSKA (reference sequence). CDR3 region: CSARGLGTDTQYF. CDR3 sequence (DNA): TGCAGTGCTAGGGGGCTCGGGACAGATACGCAGTATTTT.

The chain is built from TRBV3-1 and TRBJ2-7; 12 positions match TRBD2. V was pared by 0 bases and J by 3 bases, with 12 bases of the junction left unmatched. This CDR3 spans 19 amino acids. The germline CDR1 and CDR2 sequences are LGHDT and YNNKEL (reference sequence). The CDR3 spells CASSQDKGTSGWTLYEQYF. In DNA form, the CDR3 reads TGTGCCAGCAGCCAAGATAAGGGGACTAGCGGGTGGACCCTCTACGAGCAGTACTTC.

This clonotype showed up many times. In DNA form, the CDR3 reads TGTGCCAGCAGCCAAGATGCAGGGATGGATTCTAACTATGGCTACACCTTC. This codes for CASSQDAGMDSNYGYTF. The chain links TRBV3-1 to TRBJ1-2; possibly TRBD1 for D (5 bases). V was cut by 0 bases and J by 0 bases, with 14 bases left in between. Germline assignment: CDR1 LGHDT and CDR2 YNNKEL (reference sequence). This CDR3 spans 17 amino acids.

The chain links TRBV20-1 to TRBJ2-7, with D perhaps matching TRBD1 (6 bases). Germline lookup yields CDR1 DFQATT and CDR2 SNEGSKA (reference sequence). The CDR3 contains 13 residues. The CDR3 DNA sequence: TGCAGCGGTCGGGACATGACTTCCTACGAGCAGTACTTC. As protein: CSGRDMTSYEQYF.

The chain recombines TRBV7-3 with TRBJ1-1; D is uncertain. Trimming stripped 3 bases from V and 1 base from J, with 12 bases between. Germline CDR1 and CDR2: SGHTA and FQGTGA. CDR3 length: 15 amino acids. The CDR3 reads CASSFDRTKNTEAFF. The CDR3 coding sequence is TGTGCCAGCAGCTTCGACCGGACTAAGAACACTGAAGCTTTCTTT.

There are many counts of this clonotype. This chain connects TRBV7-2 to TRBJ1-4, with 7 bases lining up with TRBD1. With V trimmed by 5 bases and J by 1 base, 4 bases remained unmatched. The CDR3 has 15 amino acids. Looked up from germline, CDR1 is SGHTA and CDR2 is FQGNSA. The CDR3: CASSAGDRTNEKLFF. The CDR3 DNA reads TGTGCCAGCAGCGCGGGGGACAGAACTAATGAAAAACTGTTTTTT.

This clonotype was counted only a few times. The CDR3 protein is CASSDRGYEQFF. CDR3 DNA sequence: TGTGCCAGCAGTGACAGGGGCTATGAGCAGTTCTTC. J is TRBJ2-1 and V is TRBV2; D possibly corresponds to TRBD1 (6 bases). CDR1 SNHLY and CDR2 FYNNEI come from the germline V gene. This CDR3 contains 12 residues. V dropped 3 bases and J dropped 8 bases, with 8 bases sitting between them.